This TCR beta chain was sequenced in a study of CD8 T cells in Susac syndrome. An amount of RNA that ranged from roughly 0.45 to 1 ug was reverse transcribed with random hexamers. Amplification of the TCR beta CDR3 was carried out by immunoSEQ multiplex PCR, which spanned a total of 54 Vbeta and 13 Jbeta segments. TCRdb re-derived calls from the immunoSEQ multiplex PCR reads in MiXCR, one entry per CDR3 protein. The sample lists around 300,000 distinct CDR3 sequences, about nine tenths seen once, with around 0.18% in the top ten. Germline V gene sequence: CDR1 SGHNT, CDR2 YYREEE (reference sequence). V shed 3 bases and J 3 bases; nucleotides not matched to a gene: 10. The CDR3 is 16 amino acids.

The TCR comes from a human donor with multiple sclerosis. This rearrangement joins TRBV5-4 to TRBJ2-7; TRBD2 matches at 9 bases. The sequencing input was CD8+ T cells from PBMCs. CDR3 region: CASSSLTGTSSYEQYF. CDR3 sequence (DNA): TGTGCCAGCAGCTCGCTCACCGGGACTAGCAGCTACGAGCAGTACTTC.